A selection of T cell receptor beta chains follows, all from one sample in a study of CD8 T cells in Susac syndrome. TCRdb reanalysed the immunoSEQ multiplex PCR reads using MiXCR and keeps one entry per CDR3 protein. The sample holds roughly 120,000 distinct CDR3 sequences; about 95% are singletons and the top ten take more than 0.09%. The sequenced sample was CD4+ T cells from PBMCs. These receptors all stem from a human donor in good health. CDR3s include the opening cysteine and the closing phenylalanine or tryptophan. A D gene is named only where the DNA matches it firmly. A clone size is listed for some rows: how often the clone was seen (once, few, many), or a class if it is expanded.

d_call j_call clone_size v_call cdr3_aa cdr3_nt
TRBD1 TRBJ2-5 . TRBV12-3/TRBV12-4 CASSMGTGTLYQQETQYF TGTGCCAGCAGTATGGGGACAGGGACCCTCTACCAGCAAGAGACCCAGTACTTC
. TRBJ2-7 . TRBV6-5 CASSYRGNYEQYF TGTGCCAGCAGTTATCGGGGGAACTACGAGCAGTACTTC
. TRBJ2-1 . TRBV29-1 CSVDNRVADEQFF TGCAGCGTTGATAACAGGGTGGCCGATGAGCAGTTCTTC
. TRBJ1-1 . TRBV3-1 CASSQVNEAFF TGTGCCAGCAGCCAAGTTAATGAAGCTTTCTTT
. TRBJ2-1 . TRBV28 CASSSALGPSEQFF TGTGCCAGCAGTTCTGCGCTGGGGCCGAGTGAGCAGTTCTTC
TRBD1 TRBJ1-5 once TRBV7-9 CASSSQGAFQPQHF TGTGCCAGCAGCTCTCAGGGGGCATTTCAGCCCCAGCATTTT
. TRBJ1-6 . TRBV19 CASKKTEVDNSPLHF TGTGCCAGTAAAAAGACAGAAGTTGATAATTCACCCCTCCACTTT
TRBD1 TRBJ2-7 . TRBV30 CAFHRGLSYEQYF TGTGCCTTTCACAGGGGGCTCTCCTACGAGCAGTACTTC
TRBD1 TRBJ2-7 once TRBV5-1 CASSEGTGASYEQYF TGCGCCAGCAGCGAAGGGACAGGCGCCTCCTACGAGCAGTACTTC
. TRBJ1-1 . TRBV23-1 CASSRLGGGTEAFF TGCGCCAGCAGTCGCTTAGGAGGAGGAACTGAAGCTTTCTTT
. TRBJ2-5 . TRBV29-1 CSVASRVTGETQYF TGCAGCGTCGCTTCCAGGGTCACCGGGGAGACCCAGTACTTC
. TRBJ2-6 . TRBV20-1 CSATTSGANVLTF TGCAGTGCAACCACCTCTGGGGCCAACGTCCTGACTTTC
. TRBJ2-3 . TRBV15 CATSRDRMDTQYF TGTGCCACCAGCAGAGATCGGATGGATACGCAGTATTTT
. TRBJ2-5 . TRBV4-1 CASSLGVLNQETQYF TGCGCCAGCAGCCTGGGCGTATTAAACCAAGAGACCCAGTACTTC
TRBD2 TRBJ2-5 . TRBV24-1 CATSDSRASGEETQYF TGTGCCACCAGTGATTCGCGGGCTAGCGGGGAAGAGACCCAGTACTTC
. TRBJ1-1 once TRBV28 CASSFQQMNTEAFF TGTGCCAGCAGTTTCCAACAGATGAACACTGAAGCTTTCTTT
. TRBJ1-1 . TRBV29-1 CSALGVRNTEAFF TGCAGCGCCTTAGGGGTTCGGAACACTGAAGCTTTCTTT
. TRBJ2-7 . TRBV20-1 CSASGAGYEQYF TGCAGTGCTTCAGGGGCCGGGTACGAGCAGTACTTC
TRBD1 TRBJ1-1 . TRBV29-1 CSVDRGWGTEAFF TGCAGCGTGGACAGGGGATGGGGCACTGAAGCTTTCTTT
TRBD2 TRBJ2-7 . TRBV10-3 CAISESTSGPYEQYF TGTGCCATCAGTGAGTCGACTAGCGGGCCCTACGAGCAGTACTTC
. TRBJ2-1 . TRBV19 CASSRGGFSYNEQFF TGTGCCAGTAGTCGTGGAGGGTTCTCCTACAATGAGCAGTTCTTC
. TRBJ2-2 . TRBV5-1 CASSLATGAPTTGELFF TGCGCCAGCAGCTTGGCGACCGGGGCTCCCACCACCGGGGAGCTGTTTTTT
. TRBJ2-5 . TRBV7-8 CASSFSQSKGQYF TGTGCCAGCAGCTTTTCCCAGAGTAAGGGCCAGTACTTC
. TRBJ2-1 . TRBV5-6 CASSSDTNEQFF TGTGCCAGCAGCTCCGACACGAATGAGCAGTTCTTC
. TRBJ2-7 . TRBV2 CASSEWGSVKDGYF TGTGCCAGCAGTGAATGGGGCAGCGTTAAGGACGGGTACTTC
TRBD2 TRBJ2-7 . TRBV7-9 CASSLVTGSSGVTSYEQYF TGTGCCAGCAGCTTAGTAACGGGTTCTAGCGGTGTCACGTCCTACGAGCAGTACTTC
TRBD2 TRBJ2-1 . TRBV19 CASMQLAGHEQFF TGTGCCAGTATGCAACTAGCGGGGCATGAGCAGTTCTTC
. TRBJ1-4 . TRBV6-5 CASSYGGSTNEKLFF TGTGCCAGCAGTTACGGGGGTTCAACTAATGAAAAACTGTTTTTT
TRBD1 TRBJ1-1 . TRBV4-1 CASSQGTGGFFTEAFF TGCGCCAGCAGCCAGGGGACAGGGGGATTCTTTACTGAAGCTTTCTTT
TRBD2 TRBJ2-1 once TRBV20-1 CSAVTSGRADEQFF TGCAGTGCTGTAACTAGCGGGAGGGCCGATGAGCAGTTCTTC
TRBD1 TRBJ2-5 . TRBV6-1 CASRTGQGPLETQYF TGTGCCAGCAGGACCGGACAGGGGCCCTTGGAGACCCAGTACTTC
. TRBJ1-1 once TRBV7-3 CASSLGDDTEAFF TGTGCCAGCAGCTTGGGGGATGACACTGAAGCTTTCTTT
. TRBJ2-7 . TRBV4-2 CASSQVGRVYEQCF TGTGCCAGCAGCCAAGTGGGCAGGGTTTACGAGCAGTGCTTC
. TRBJ2-1 . TRBV29-1 CSVEDLGLGYGVEQFF TGCAGCGTTGAAGATCTAGGGCTGGGTTATGGGGTTGAGCAGTTCTTC
. TRBJ2-3 . TRBV29-1 CSVEVLARDTQYF TGCAGCGTTGAAGTTCTAGCACGGGATACGCAGTATTTT
. TRBJ2-7 . TRBV5-1 CASSISSLIGYEQYF TGCGCCAGCAGCATTTCTAGTCTCATCGGGTACGAGCAGTACTTC
. TRBJ2-2 . TRBV30 CTWSRFTGELFF TGTACCTGGAGTAGGTTCACCGGGGAGCTGTTTTTT
. TRBJ2-5 . TRBV6-2/TRBV6-3 CASSYSSGGGETQYF TGTGCCAGCAGTTACTCGTCAGGAGGGGGAGAGACCCAGTACTTC
. TRBJ2-5 . TRBV12-3/TRBV12-4 CASSYLTGETQYF TGTGCCAGCAGTTACTTGACAGGAGAGACCCAGTACTTC
TRBD2 TRBJ2-3 . TRBV5-1 CASSLKPASGNFADTQYF TGCGCCAGCAGCTTGAAACCTGCTAGCGGGAATTTTGCAGATACGCAGTATTTT
TRBD2 TRBJ2-3 . TRBV5-1 CASSLASGSRRTDTQYF TGCGCCAGCAGCTTGGCTAGCGGGAGTCGTCGCACAGATACGCAGTATTTT
TRBD2 TRBJ2-5 . TRBV29-1 CSVVPRAGGSETQYF TGCAGCGTAGTACCCCGAGCGGGAGGGAGCGAGACCCAGTACTTC
. TRBJ2-3 . TRBV5-4 CASSTIQVPADTQYF TGTGCCAGCAGCACCATCCAGGTTCCGGCAGATACGCAGTATTTT
TRBD2 TRBJ2-3 . TRBV7-2 CASSSLGTSGSVDTQYF TGTGCCAGCAGCTCCCTTGGGACTAGCGGGAGTGTAGATACGCAGTATTTT
. TRBJ2-5 . TRBV7-9 CASSFDTGTQYF TGTGCCAGCAGCTTTGATACAGGGACCCAGTACTTC
TRBD1 TRBJ2-1 . TRBV24-1 CATSDLGQGTYNEQFF TGTGCCACCAGTGATTTAGGACAGGGGACTTACAATGAGCAGTTCTTC
TRBD2 TRBJ2-1 . TRBV23-1 CASSQYPMSGARSYNEQFF TGCGCCAGCAGTCAATACCCCATGAGCGGGGCGCGTTCCTACAATGAGCAGTTCTTC
. TRBJ1-5 . TRBV7-9 CASSLAGYNQPQHF TGTGCCAGCAGCTTAGCAGGATACAATCAGCCCCAGCATTTT
. TRBJ2-7 . TRBV3-1 CASSRDSSEQYF TGTGCCAGCAGCCGAGATTCCTCCGAGCAGTACTTC
TRBD2 TRBJ2-1 . TRBV12-3/TRBV12-4 CASSRLAGSYNEQFF TGTGCCAGCAGTCGACTAGCGGGCTCCTACAATGAGCAGTTCTTC
. TRBJ2-5 . TRBV5-1 CASSLSGRRETQYF TGCGCCAGCAGCTTATCCGGAAGAAGAGAGACCCAGTACTTC
. TRBJ1-1 few TRBV2 CASSERRLNTEAFF TGTGCCAGCAGTGAGAGACGTTTGAACACTGAAGCTTTCTTT